This paragraph covers one T cell receptor (beta chain) sequence. The antigen remains undetermined. This specimen comes from a study of cytomegalovirus exposure and HLA in healthy donors. Findings of the study overall: Accounts indicate the classifier identified cytomegalovirus status with strong specificity and sensitivity. CMV serostatus alone was available as immune exposure information. According to the study, roughly 160 TCR beta chains were cytomegalovirus-associated. Earlier analysis yielded a pattern in which most TCR beta V segments were productive about 90% or about 30% of the time.

Researchers ran the PCR with 60 Vbeta and 13 Jbeta primers. Profiled with immunoSEQ multiplex PCR; TCRdb holds only in-frame clones, not every one. The sample has around 190,000 clones; about 80% are singletons. Germline CDR1 reads SGHRS; CDR2 reads YFSETQ. The CDR3 spans 13 residues. V was clipped by 4 bases and J by 8 bases, with 15 bases between them. This sequence was found in a woman between 45 and 65 years old in good health and CMV-seronegative. The sample was PBMCs. This rearrangement joins TRBV5-1 to TRBJ1-2, with D perhaps TRBD1 (5 bases). CDR3 sequence: CASSLRVGWGYTF. The DNA of the CDR3 is TGCGCCAGCAGCCTCAGGGTCGGTTGGGGCTACACCTTC.